The rows below give T cell receptor beta chains drawn from one sample of a study of chemoradiotherapy in HPV16-positive cancers. Data came from immunoSEQ multiplex PCR; TCRdb stores just in-frame clones and leaves some out. Of about 440 clones detected, 85% to 90% appear once; the ten largest clones hold 5.3%. The sequencing here drew on tumor tissue, taken from a patient who underwent chemoradiotherapy. The receptors originated from a human donor with HPV-associated anogenital cancer. CDR3s include the opening cysteine and the closing phenylalanine or tryptophan. D genes are given only for firm matches. Size tells how often a clone was seen (once, few, many) or the class of an expanded clone, and some rows leave it out.

>NA|NA|TRBV19|TRBJ2-2
TGTGCCAGTAGAAGCATAGAAACCGGGACCGGGGAGCTGTTTTTT
CASRSIETGTGELFF
>once|NA|TRBV10-1|TRBJ1-2
TGCGCCAGCAGTGAATTCGGACAGCACGAGGAGGGCTACACCTTC
CASSEFGQHEEGYTF
>few|NA|TRBV2|TRBJ1-1
TGTGCCAGCAGTGAAGTGCAGACTGAAGCTTTCTTT
CASSEVQTEAFF
>once|TRBD2|TRBV7-2|TRBJ2-7
TGTGCCAGCAGCTTCGGAGTAGGCGGGAGTACTTCAGAGCAGTACTTC
CASSFGVGGSTSEQYF
>NA|NA|TRBV19|TRBJ1-1
TGTGCCAGTAGTATAGCTCCCGACAGGAACACTGAAGCTTTCTTT
CASSIAPDRNTEAFF
>NA|TRBD1|TRBV5-1|TRBJ1-2
TGCGCCAGCAGCTCTGAAGGGGACAGGATACTTAACTATGGCTACACCTTC
CASSSEGDRILNYGYTF
>NA|NA|TRBV19|TRBJ2-1
TGTGCCAGTAGTATAGATCTGAGTGGAGTGAGCTCCTACAATGAGCAGTTCTTC
CASSIDLSGVSSYNEQFF
>few|NA|TRBV7-9|TRBJ2-7
TGTGCCAGCAGCTTCTCTGGGGACTACGAGCAGTACTTC
CASSFSGDYEQYF
>NA|NA|TRBV5-5|TRBJ2-3
TGTGCCAGCAGTTTTTTTGGGGGCTATGGCACAGATACGCAGTATTTT
CASSFFGGYGTDTQYF
>NA|NA|TRBV30|TRBJ1-2
TGTGCCTGGAGTTCAGGCCCCGCCACCACCCGAGCTAACTATGGCTACACCTTC
CAWSSGPATTRANYGYTF
>NA|NA|TRBV29-1|TRBJ1-1
TGCAGCGTTGAAGTAGGGATGGCGGCGAGGACTGAAGCTTTCTTT
CSVEVGMAARTEAFF
>NA|TRBD1|TRBV9|TRBJ2-2
TGTGCCAGCAGCGTGGGGACAGGGGGCGGCGGGGAGCTGTTTTTT
CASSVGTGGGGELFF
>NA|TRBD1|TRBV15|TRBJ1-1
TGTGCCACCAGCAGAGACCTCGGGACAGGGAACACTGAAGCTTTCTTT
CATSRDLGTGNTEAFF
>once|NA|TRBV12-5|TRBJ2-3
TGTGCTAGTGGTTTTGACGGCAGAATCACAGATACGCAGTATTTT
CASGFDGRITDTQYF
>NA|NA|TRBV5-6|TRBJ1-2
TGTGCCAGCAGCTTGGGAGTCGGGTTCTATGGCTACACCTTC
CASSLGVGFYGYTF
>once|NA|TRBV2|TRBJ1-1
TGTGCCAGCAAGGTTTTTCTGAACACTGAAGCTTTCTTT
CASKVFLNTEAFF
>NA|NA|TRBV4-2|TRBJ2-5
TGTGCCAGCAGCCAAGATGGGTGGGAGACCCAGTACTTC
CASSQDGWETQYF
>NA|TRBD2|TRBV2|TRBJ2-4
TGTGCCAGCAGTGAGCGGACTAGCGGGGACATTCAGTACTTC
CASSERTSGDIQYF
>few|NA|TRBV15|TRBJ2-7
TGTGCCACCAGCAGAGATTGGGGGGAAGAGCAGTACTTC
CATSRDWGEEQYF
>few|NA|TRBV30|TRBJ1-5
TGTGCCTGGAGTCCCCCAAGGGGATATCAGCCCCAGCATTTT
CAWSPPRGYQPQHF
>NA|NA|TRBV7-9|TRBJ1-3
TGTGCCAGCAGCTTGGGGAATCGAGACACCATATATTTT
CASSLGNRDTIYF
>NA|NA|TRBV19|TRBJ2-1
TGTGCCAGTAGTATAGCCACGGGACCCGTCTACAATGAGCAGTTCTTC
CASSIATGPVYNEQFF
>NA|TRBD1|TRBV10-3|TRBJ2-3
TGTGCCATCAGTGTCGACAGGGATACAGATACGCAGTATTTT
CAISVDRDTDTQYF
>NA|TRBD1|TRBV5-4|TRBJ2-1
TGTGCCAGCAGCTCCCGGGACAGGAGCTTCAATGAGCAGTTCTTC
CASSSRDRSFNEQFF
>NA|NA|TRBV25-1|TRBJ1-2
TGTGCCAGCAGTGAGGGGGGGAGGGTTCTGGGCTACACCTTC
CASSEGGRVLGYTF
>few|TRBD1|TRBV19|TRBJ1-6
TGTGCCAGTTCCGCCACCGGGACAGGGGGGTCACCCCTCCACTTT
CASSATGTGGSPLHF
>few|TRBD1|TRBV29-1|TRBJ1-1
TGCAGCGTAAGCGACAGGGGCCCTGAAGCTTTCTTT
CSVSDRGPEAFF
>NA|NA|TRBV5-1|TRBJ2-2
TGCGCCAGCAGCTTGCGAAAGGGATTTTCGTCTGGGGAGCTGTTTTTT
CASSLRKGFSSGELFF
>NA|TRBD1|TRBV5-1|TRBJ2-3
TGCGCCAGCAGCTTCGGGACAGACAGCACAGATACGCAGTATTTT
CASSFGTDSTDTQYF
>NA|NA|TRBV7-6|TRBJ1-1
TGTGCCAGCAGCCCCGAAGAATCGAACACTGAAGCTTTCTTT
CASSPEESNTEAFF
>NA|NA|TRBV28|TRBJ1-5
TGTGCCAGCAGTTTCCGGCGGAGCAATCAGCCCCAGCATTTT
CASSFRRSNQPQHF
>NA|NA|TRBV10-2|TRBJ2-1
TGCGCCAGCAGTGAAGGGACTACCAGGGGCAATGAGCAGTTCTTC
CASSEGTTRGNEQFF